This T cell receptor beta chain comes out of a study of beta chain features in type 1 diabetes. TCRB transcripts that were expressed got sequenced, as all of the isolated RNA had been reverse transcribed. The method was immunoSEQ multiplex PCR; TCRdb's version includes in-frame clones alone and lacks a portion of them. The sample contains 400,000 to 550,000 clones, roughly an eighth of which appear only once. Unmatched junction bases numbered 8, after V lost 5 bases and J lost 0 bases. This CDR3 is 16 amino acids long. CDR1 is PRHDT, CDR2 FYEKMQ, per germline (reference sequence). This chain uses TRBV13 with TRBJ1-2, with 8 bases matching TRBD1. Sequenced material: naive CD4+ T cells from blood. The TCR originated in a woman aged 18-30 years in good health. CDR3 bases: TGTGCCAGCAGCCGAAGACAGGGGAGAACTAACTATGGCTACACCTTC. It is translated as CASSRRQGRTNYGYTF.